This is a list of T cell receptor beta chains from one sample in a study of T cell responses to AZD1222 COVID-19 vaccine. Here immunoSEQ multiplex PCR was the method, and the copy in TCRdb shows in-frame clones only, minus some. The sample gives some 180,000 clones, 85% to 95% of which show up once; 1% to 1.5% is in the top ten. Sequencing was performed on peripheral blood, taken on day 0 of AZD1222 vaccination. These receptors all come from an adult in good health. CDR3s include the opening cysteine and the closing phenylalanine or tryptophan.

j_gene	v_gene	CDR3aa
TRBJ1-2	TRBV2	CASVEGVGYGYTF
TRBJ2-7	TRBV10-3	CATTIAGGYEQYF
TRBJ1-2	TRBV15	CATSRDFTGAYGYTF
TRBJ2-7	TRBV12-3/TRBV12-4	CASSLKQLYEQYF
TRBJ1-3	TRBV7-2	CASSLAGRGTGNTIYF
TRBJ1-2	TRBV10-2	CASSEQGAGGGYTF
TRBJ1-5	TRBV19	CASSTGHSSNQPQHF
TRBJ1-1	TRBV7-9	CASSLSARLGFGDTEAFF
TRBJ1-6	TRBV5-1	CASSQQGMDSPLHF
TRBJ2-7	TRBV10-1	CASSASVTGEQYF
TRBJ1-1	TRBV7-2	CASRAHRGNTEAFF
TRBJ1-4	TRBV28	CASRGGGLPGEKLFF
TRBJ1-5	TRBV2	CASSGRAQHF
TRBJ2-1	TRBV10-3	CAISESKGTYNEQFF
TRBJ1-1	TRBV7-9	CASSLRDDGAFF
TRBJ2-2	TRBV28	CASSRRDAGELFF
TRBJ2-1	TRBV27	CASKSLGLGEFF
TRBJ1-2	TRBV4-1	CASSQVRRTGPFYGYTF
TRBJ1-2	TRBV6-1	CASSEGNRGDYGYTF
TRBJ2-7	TRBV28	CASRSGTNSYEQYF
TRBJ1-1	TRBV2	CASSEDFNTEAFF
TRBJ2-7	TRBV4-2	CASSQATSSEQYF
TRBJ1-4	TRBV28	CASLSLPGAGNEKLFF
TRBJ1-1	TRBV6-5	CASSHTGRLNTEAFF
TRBJ1-6	TRBV28	CASSPRGNNSPLHF
TRBJ2-1	TRBV14	CASSQVAGVYNEQFF
TRBJ1-1	TRBV12-2	CASRLQVGLNTEAFF
TRBJ1-5	TRBV28	CASGQGNQPQHF
TRBJ1-2	TRBV7-2	CASSPPMGRADYGYTF
TRBJ1-2	TRBV28	CASVRAGPHYGYTF
TRBJ1-3	TRBV6-5	CASRADFTSGNTIYF
TRBJ1-2	TRBV25-1	CASAPGQGDGYTF
TRBJ2-1	TRBV6-6	CASLRGGTNEQFF
TRBJ1-1	TRBV23-1	CASSRRLNTEAFF
TRBJ2-7	TRBV5-5	CASSSKGIGTSSSYEQYF